What follows are 17 T cell receptor beta chains derived from one specimen sequenced in a study of T cell responses to AZD1222 COVID-19 vaccine. The method was immunoSEQ multiplex PCR; TCRdb's version includes in-frame clones alone and lacks a portion of them. The sample records over 55,000 clones, about four fifths being singletons. The source material was peripheral blood, sampled on day 0 of AZD1222 vaccination. These receptors were obtained from an adult in good health.

The chain recombines TRBV27 with TRBJ1-2, with D unclear. The CDR3 has 11 amino acids. Trimming took 6 bases from V and 8 from J, leaving 10 bases between them. Germline V gene data show CDR1 as MNHEY and CDR2 as SMNVEV (reference sequence). The CDR3 protein is CASRPRGGYTF. The CDR3 DNA reads as TGTGCCAGCAGACCACGAGGGGGCTACACCTTC.

V is TRBV6-6 and J is TRBJ1-4, with TRBD1 identical over 7 bases. The junction had 3 bases not matched to a gene; V was cut back by 3 bases and J by 8 bases. The length of the CDR3 is 13 residues. Looked up from germline, CDR1 is MNHNY and CDR2 is SVGAGI (reference sequence). The CDR3 region is CASSYTGEEKLFF. The CDR3 nucleotides read TGTGCCAGCAGTTATACAGGGGAGGAAAAACTGTTTTTT.

This chain links TRBV5-8 with TRBJ1-5; D is unclear. This CDR3 has 14 amino acids. Germline V CDR1 and CDR2: SGHTS, YDEGEE. Trimming took off 0 bases at V and 7 bases at J, with 11 bases between the two ends. The CDR3 sequence: CASSLGGEEQPQHF. The CDR3 DNA follows: TGTGCCAGCAGCTTGGGCGGGGAGGAACAGCCCCAGCATTTT.

The chain's CDR3 is CASSQVEGAWYEQYF. The CDR3 bases are TGCGCCAGCAGCCAAGTGGAGGGGGCTTGGTACGAGCAGTACTTC. V usage is TRBV4-1 and J usage is TRBJ2-7; D is perhaps TRBD1 (7 bases). Germline-derived CDR1 and CDR2 are MGHRA and YSYEKL. Trimming left V 1 base short and J 4 bases short, with 14 bases between. This CDR3 has 15 amino acids.

The chain joins TRBV5-4 to TRBJ1-2; D unclear. This CDR3 has 12 amino acids. In germline, CDR1 is SGHNT, CDR2 YYREEE (reference sequence). Trimming stripped 4 bases from V and 3 bases from J, with 7 bases between. CDR3 region: CASSIGYYGYTF. The CDR3 DNA sequence: TGTGCCAGCAGCATTGGGTACTATGGCTACACCTTC.

The chain is built from TRBV28 and TRBJ1-1; TRBD1 is a possible D gene (6 bases). The V gene lost 6 bases and the J gene lost 9 bases, with 14 bases spanning the gap. Germline V CDR1 and CDR2: MDHEN, SYDVKM. There are 12 residues in the CDR3. Here the CDR3 DNA reads TGTGCCAGCAGACAACAGGGAGAGCAAGCTTTCTTT. Translation gives CASRQQGEQAFF.

V gene TRBV4-3 combines with J gene TRBJ2-7; 9 nucleotides line up with TRBD1. The CDR3 consists of 13 residues. V shed 5 bases and J 8 bases; nucleotides not matched to a gene: 7. Germline lookup yields CDR1 LGHNA and CDR2 YSLEER. DNA of the CDR3: TGCGCCAGCAGCTCTAGGACAGGGGAGAAGCAGTACTTC. Translated, it gives CASSSRTGEKQYF.

The CDR3 region is CASSPNPVSREKLFF. The CDR3 nucleotides are TGTGCCAGCAGTCCTAATCCGGTCTCTAGAGAAAAACTGTTTTTT. V usage is TRBV21-1 and J usage is TRBJ1-4. TRBV21-1 is given as a pseudogene. The CDR3 totals 15 residues.

The rearrangement uses TRBV19 and TRBJ2-3; D might be TRBD2 (6 bases). Per the germline V gene, CDR1 is LNHDA and CDR2 is SQIVND (reference sequence). The germline V and J ends were trimmed by 1 base and 8 bases, with 13 bases remaining between them. CDR3 length equals 14 residues. The CDR3 bases are TGTGCCAGTAGTATAGGAGGAGGGGAAGGTACGCAGTATTTT. Translated: CASSIGGGEGTQYF. The full variable domain, completed using reference TRBV19 and TRBJ2-3, is DGGITQSPKYLFRKEGQNVTLSCEQNLNHDAMYWYRQDPGQGLRLIYYSQIVNDFQKGDIAEGYSVSREKKESFPLTVTSAQKNPTAFYLCASSIGGGEGTQYFGPGTRLTVL.

The CDR3: CASSWVRGSNEQFF. The CDR3 region has the DNA TGTGCCAGCAGTTGGGTCAGGGGGTCGAATGAGCAGTTCTTC. The V call is TRBV27, the J call TRBJ2-1, with 7 nucleotides matching TRBD1. This CDR3 is 14 amino acids long. Germline trimming cut 4 bases from V and 7 bases from J; bases unmatched to any gene: 7. Germline loops: CDR1 MNHEY, CDR2 SMNVEV (reference sequence).

The chain employs TRBV2 and TRBJ2-2; D is possibly TRBD2 (5 bases). The CDR3 loop spans 12 amino acids. V lost 11 bases to trimming and J lost 10 bases, with 17 bases between them. The V gene's germline CDR1 is SNHLY and CDR2 FYNNEI. DNA for the CDR3: TGTGCCGGAGGTTGGGGAGCGAAGGAGCTGTTTTTT. It specifies CAGGWGAKELFF.

V is TRBV4-3 and J is TRBJ1-1; D gene ambiguous. CDR3 length: 14 amino acids. Between the trimmed V and J ends, which lost 0 bases and 1 base, there was a span of 6 bases. Germline CDR1 reads LGHNA; CDR2 reads YSLEER. CDR3 bases: TGCGCCAGCAGCCAAGATCTCGAGAACACTGAAGCTTTCTTT. It is translated as CASSQDLENTEAFF.

This sequence joins TRBV7-2 and TRBJ2-7; the D call may be TRBD1 or TRBD2 (6 bases each). This CDR3 is 13 amino acids long. Germline CDR1 is SGHTA and CDR2 is FQGNSA. Trimming took 2 bases from V and 5 from J, leaving 10 bases between them. CDR3 sequence (DNA): TGTGCCAGCAGCTTATCGGGGGCTAACGAGCAGTACTTC. It codes for CASSLSGANEQYF.

This clone was counted a single time. This chain joins TRBV7-9 and TRBJ1-2; D gene ambiguous. Germline values: CDR1 SEHNR, CDR2 FQNEAQ (reference sequence). CDR3 length: 14 amino acids. Trimming removed 5 bases from V and 2 bases from J, with 12 bases in between. The CDR3 DNA is TGTGCCAGCAGCCCACCCGAGCGGAACTATGGCTACACCTTC. This codes for CASSPPERNYGYTF.

The V call is TRBV6-2 or TRBV6-3, the J call TRBJ2-1; 7 bases match TRBD2. This CDR3 contains 14 residues. Germline values: CDR1 MNHEY, CDR2 SVGEGT. Unmatched junction bases numbered 4, after V lost 5 bases and J lost 3 bases. CDR3 region: CASSNRDYYNEQFF. CDR3 DNA sequence: TGTGCCAGCAGTAACCGGGACTACTACAATGAGCAGTTCTTC.

The rearrangement links TRBV10-3 to TRBJ2-7; 7 nucleotides agree with TRBD2. Trimming took 3 bases from V and 2 from J; bases not matched to a gene: 4. This CDR3 comprises 14 residues. Germline values: CDR1 ENHRY, CDR2 SYGVKD. Here the CDR3 reads CAISDYSGAYEQYF. The DNA for the CDR3 is TGTGCCATCAGTGACTACAGCGGGGCCTACGAGCAGTACTTC.

The chain is built from TRBV9 and TRBJ2-7; 11 bases line up with TRBD2. This CDR3 has 15 residues. Germline V lookup: CDR1 SGDLS, CDR2 YYNGEE. The V and J ends lost 4 bases and 4 bases, in that order; junction bases with no gene match: 7. This CDR3 reads CASSTGLAAGYEQYF. In DNA form, the CDR3 reads TGTGCCAGCAGCACGGGACTAGCGGCCGGTTACGAGCAGTACTTC. Full variable domain (rest looked up from reference TRBV9 and TRBJ2-7): DSGVTQTPKHLITATGQRVTLRCSPRSGDLSVYWYQQSLDQGLQFLIQYYNGEERAKGNILERFSAQQFPDLHSELNLSSLELGDSALYFCASSTGLAAGYEQYFGPGTRLTVT.